This entry lists 6 T cell receptor beta chains sequenced from one sample in a study of T cell repertoires in cytomegalovirus infection. TCRdb analysed the reads with MiXCR anew, one entry per CDR3 protein. The sample yields hundreds of thousands of distinct CDR3 sequences, 25% to 40% seen once. Specimen: PBMCs. The receptor set was obtained from a human donor in good health (CMV status not recorded). Some clones in this sample may be carry-over from other donors' samples.

Comment on this clonotype: At one end the junction does not follow the germline gene, possibly because of a read error. The DNA of the CDR3 is TGTACCAGCAGTTACGGGGCCCTCATGAACACTGAAGCTTTCTTT. Residues: CTSSYGALMNTEAFF. The rearrangement links TRBV6-2 or TRBV6-3 to TRBJ1-1; possibly TRBD1 for D (5 bases). The CDR3 has 15 residues. CDR1 and CDR2 from the germline V gene are MNHEY and SVGEGT.

This clonotype has more than one count but fewer than ten. The rearrangement joins TRBV11-2 to TRBJ2-3, with 8 positions matching TRBD2. Germline loops: CDR1 SGHAT, CDR2 FQNNGV. J lost 5 bases, V lost 1 base, and 5 bases had no gene match. The CDR3 length is 15 residues. In DNA, the CDR3 is TGTGCCAGCAGCTTAGGGCTCGGGGGGGGAGATACGCAGTATTTT. As protein: CASSLGLGGGDTQYF.

As regards this clonotype: This CDR3 is missing its conserved last phenylalanine or tryptophan, likely due to a read error. The chain recombines TRBV5-6 with TRBJ2-7; D is unclear. Between the trimmed V and J ends, which lost 4 bases and 0 bases, there was a span of 11 bases. CDR3 length: 14 residues. CDR1 and CDR2 (germline): SGHDT, YYEEEE. The CDR3 reads CASSPIRTSYEQYL. The DNA of the CDR3 is TGTGCCAGCAGCCCTATCCGGACCTCCTACGAGCAGTACTTA.

The rearrangement links TRBV5-6 to TRBJ1-1, with D perhaps matching TRBD1 (6 bases). In germline, CDR1 is SGHDT, CDR2 YYEEEE. This CDR3 comprises 15 residues. Trimming pared 4 bases from V and 3 bases from J, leaving 16 bases between. Here the CDR3 DNA reads TGTGCCAGCAGCGAACGGACAGCCTGGGACACTGAAGCTTTCTTT. Translation gives CASSERTAWDTEAFF. The full variable domain, with the rest looked up from reference TRBV5-6 and TRBJ1-1, is DAGVTQSPTHLIKTRGQQVTLRCSPKSGHDTVSWYQQALGQGPQFIFQYYEEEERQRGNFPDRFSGHQFPNYSSELNVNALLLGDSALYLCASSERTAWDTEAFFGQGTRLTVV.

This clonotype was counted a few times. The rearrangement joins TRBV2 to TRBJ1-1; 12 positions agree with TRBD1. The CDR3 loop spans 14 amino acids. The germline V gene encodes CDR1 SNHLY and CDR2 FYNNEI. V lost 8 bases and J lost 1; bases outside the gene matches: 2. CDR3 in DNA: TGTGCCAGCGGGACAGGGGGCTGGAACACTGAAGCTTTCTTT. Translation gives CASGTGGWNTEAFF.

A few counts support this clonotype. This chain links TRBV7-2 with TRBJ2-5, with 11 bases fitting TRBD2. After removal of 1 base from V and 11 bases from J, the junction contained 21 bases not matched to a gene. CDR3 length: 19 amino acids. Germline V CDR1 and CDR2: SGHTA, FQGNSA. In DNA form, the CDR3 reads TGTGCCAGCAGCTTAGGAGATTTTCTAGCGGGGGGTCCCCGGGAGGCTCAGTACTTC. This gives the protein CASSLGDFLAGGPREAQYF.